The next 30 T cell receptor beta chains were all read from a single sample in a study of STAT5B mutations in CD4+ large granular lymphocyte leukemia (dated by TCRdb to the early 2020s). Library preparation employed the immunoSEQ multiplex PCR assay. As stored in TCRdb, this immuneACCESS dataset retains in-frame rearrangements with V and J assigned. A fraction of the clones does not appear; measured against another copy, unresolved V genes explain less than half of the discrepancy, and the remainder lacks a known reason. The sample yields about 22,000 clones; about 81% were counted once. The ten largest clones represent 8.6% of the sample. Sequences were obtained from CD4+ T cells from blood buffy coats. These receptors originate from a human donor in good health.

V is TRBV10-3 and J is TRBJ2-7, with unresolved D. The CDR3 is 15 residues long. Per germline, CDR1 ENHRY and CDR2 SYGVKD. Trimming shortened V by 3 bases and J by 3 bases, and 15 bases separated the two germline ends. CDR3 residues: CAISESLDKDYEQYF. The DNA of the CDR3 is TGTGCCATCAGTGAAAGTTTAGACAAAGACTACGAGCAGTACTTC.

This clone was seen only a few times. The chain links TRBV7-2 to TRBJ1-5; D not certain. Germline CDR1 SGHTA, CDR2 FQGNSA. The length of the CDR3 is 13 residues. Between the trimmed V and J ends, which lost 5 bases and 7 bases, there was a span of 12 bases. The CDR3 protein is CASSRTSGQPQHF. CDR3 nucleotide sequence: TGTGCCAGCAGCCGAACCTCCGGGCAGCCCCAGCATTTT.

The chain employs TRBV9 and TRBJ2-3; unclear D gene. Germline CDR1 reads SGDLS; CDR2 reads YYNGEE. V lost 0 bases and J lost 3, with 2 bases in between. This CDR3 comprises 12 residues. The CDR3: CASSVETDTQYF. The CDR3 coding sequence is TGTGCCAGCAGCGTAGAGACAGATACGCAGTATTTT.

The rearrangement joins TRBV7-2 to TRBJ1-2; 7 bases line up with TRBD1. The trim removed 4 bases at V and 6 bases at J, leaving 8 bases unmatched. This CDR3 region has 14 residues. The germline CDR1 and CDR2 sequences are SGHTA and FQGNSA. In DNA, the CDR3 is TGTGCCAGCAGCTGGGACCAGGGGGTAGATGGCTACACCTTC. Translating gives CASSWDQGVDGYTF.

This chain links TRBV25-1 with TRBJ1-6; D possibly corresponds to TRBD1 (5 bases). Looked up from germline, CDR1 is MGHDK and CDR2 is SYGVNS. Trimming cost V 8 bases and J 5 bases, with 16 bases left between them. The CDR3 runs to 15 residues. The CDR3 DNA sequence: TGTGCCAGCCTCGGGACGTCGGGAAATAATTCACCCCTCCACTTT. Protein sequence: CASLGTSGNNSPLHF.

This clone has just one count. The V call is TRBV14, the J call TRBJ2-5, with D possibly being TRBD1 (5 bases). The CDR3 extends over 15 amino acids. Trimming shortened V by 2 bases and J by 0 bases, and 10 bases separated the two germline ends. CDR1 SGHDN and CDR2 FVKESK come from the germline V gene. The CDR3: CASSQTSGYQETQYF. CDR3 coding DNA: TGTGCCAGCAGCCAAACATCAGGGTACCAAGAGACCCAGTACTTC.

This chain uses TRBV29-1 with TRBJ1-4; D unresolved. This CDR3 spans 13 amino acids. The germline V gene encodes CDR1 SQVTM and CDR2 ANQGSEA. Trimming pared 4 bases from V and 4 bases from J, leaving 10 bases between. The CDR3 coding sequence is TGCAGCGTTGTAGGGCAGCTTAATGAAAAACTGTTTTTT. It yields the protein CSVVGQLNEKLFF.

V and J are TRBV7-9 and TRBJ2-3, with TRBD1 matching over 9 bases. Germline assignment: CDR1 SEHNR and CDR2 FQNEAQ (reference sequence). CDR3 size: 14 residues. The V segment lost 6 bases and the J segment 3 bases; nucleotides outside the gene matches: 4. The CDR3 protein is CASSRDRVTDTQYF. CDR3 coding DNA: TGTGCCAGCAGTCGGGACAGGGTGACAGATACGCAGTATTTT.

This chain uses TRBV5-1 with TRBJ2-7; D not resolved. Germline V gene data show CDR1 as SGHRS and CDR2 as YFSETQ. V lost 6 bases and J lost 2, with 15 bases in between. The CDR3 is 14 amino acids. CDR3 loop: CASMISGSPYEQYF. CDR3 in DNA: TGCGCCAGCATGATCTCAGGCAGCCCCTACGAGCAGTACTTC.

V usage is TRBV28 and J usage is TRBJ2-7; no definite D call. V dropped 7 bases and J dropped 0 bases, with 13 bases sitting between them. Germline CDR1 is MDHEN and CDR2 is SYDVKM. The CDR3 length is 14 residues. The DNA for the CDR3 is TGTGCCAGCACCCTACCCTCGACCTCCTACGAGCAGTACTTC. Its protein product is CASTLPSTSYEQYF.

The V call is TRBV10-3, the J call TRBJ1-1; 11 bases agree with TRBD1. The V gene's germline CDR1 is ENHRY and CDR2 SYGVKD. The CDR3 length is 15 residues. J lost 4 bases, V lost 6 bases, and 7 bases had no gene match. CDR3 bases: TGTGCCATCAGGAGCGGGACAGGGGGTTCCACTGAAGCTTTCTTT. Its protein product is CAIRSGTGGSTEAFF.

This clone came up once. This chain connects TRBV28 to TRBJ2-3; TRBD2 matches 11 bases. The germline V gene encodes CDR1 MDHEN and CDR2 SYDVKM. The CDR3 is 15 residues long. After removal of 2 bases from V and 3 bases from J, the junction contained 1 base not matched to a gene. CDR3 sequence (DNA): TGTGCCAGCAGTTTAGGGACTAGCGGTACAGATACGCAGTATTTT. Amino acid sequence: CASSLGTSGTDTQYF.

This rearrangement joins TRBV7-2 to TRBJ1-4, with 8 bases matching TRBD1. This CDR3 is 16 amino acids long. Germline loops: CDR1 SGHTA, CDR2 FQGNSA. J gave up 4 bases and V 2 bases, and 6 bases lay outside the gene matches. CDR3 DNA: TGTGCCAGCAGCTTAATACCAGGGGGCATTAATGAAAAACTGTTTTTT. Amino acids: CASSLIPGGINEKLFF.

The chain employs TRBV7-2 and TRBJ2-3; TRBD2 might be the D (6 bases). The V gene's germline CDR1 is SGHTA and CDR2 FQGNSA. The CDR3 runs to 15 residues. Between the trimmed V and J ends, which lost 0 bases and 1 base, there was a span of 8 bases. The CDR3 spells CASSLAGGRTDTQYF. The CDR3 bases are TGTGCCAGCAGCTTAGCGGGGGGACGCACAGATACGCAGTATTTT.

The J gene is TRBJ2-5, the V gene TRBV29-1; TRBD2 might be the D (7 bases). V was cut by 5 bases and J by 3 bases, with 19 bases left in between. This CDR3 has 15 amino acids. CDR1 SQVTM and CDR2 ANQGSEA come from the germline V gene. CDR3 loop: CSVRGRAGGKETQYF. CDR3 coding DNA: TGCAGCGTTAGGGGGAGGGCTGGGGGGAAAGAGACCCAGTACTTC.

This rearrangement joins TRBV6-5 to TRBJ2-6, with a possible D match to TRBD1 (6 bases). CDR3 length: 15 amino acids. Germline CDR1 and CDR2: MNHEY and SVGAGI. Trimming stripped 6 bases from V and 0 bases from J, with 9 bases between. The CDR3 DNA sequence: TGTGCCAGCAGACGGACAGCCTCTGGGGCCAACGTCCTGACTTTC. It translates to CASRRTASGANVLTF.

V is TRBV11-1 and J is TRBJ2-3, with D uncertain. Germline CDR1 is SGHAT and CDR2 is FQDESV (reference sequence). The ends were cut back, 6 bases at V and 6 bases at J, with 7 bases in the middle. The CDR3 runs to 11 residues. The CDR3 DNA follows: TGTGCCAGCAGTCGCCATGATACGCAGTATTTT. Its translation is CASSRHDTQYF.

The rearrangement joins TRBV7-2 to TRBJ1-1; D gene unclear. Germline V gene data show CDR1 as SGHTA and CDR2 as FQGNSA. This CDR3 spans 17 amino acids. V gave up 1 base and J gave up 1 base, with 16 bases separating them. In DNA, the CDR3 is TGTGCCAGCAGCTTAGATATACGAGGTTCCAAGAACACTGAAGCTTTCTTT. It yields the protein CASSLDIRGSKNTEAFF. The variable domain in full, with the rest retrieved from reference TRBV7-2 and TRBJ1-1, is GAGVSQSPSNKVTEKGKDVELRCDPISGHTALYWYRQSLGQGLEFLIYFQGNSAPDKSGLPSDRFSAERTGGSVSTLTIQRTQQEDSAVYLCASSLDIRGSKNTEAFFGQGTRLTVV.

V is TRBV19 and J is TRBJ2-7, with 8 bases aligning to TRBD2. V lost 2 bases, J lost 0 bases, and 3 bases stayed unmatched. The CDR3 has 15 residues. Germline V CDR1 and CDR2: LNHDA, SQIVND (reference sequence). CDR3: CASSIRGGTSYEQYF. In DNA, the CDR3 is TGTGCCAGTAGTATACGCGGGGGGACCTCCTACGAGCAGTACTTC.

This clone has a handful of counts. This chain joins TRBV7-2 and TRBJ1-1, with D uncertain. The V end was cut by 2 bases, the J end by 5 bases, with 3 bases between. Germline assignment: CDR1 SGHTA and CDR2 FQGNSA. The length of the CDR3 is 11 residues. CDR3 nucleotide sequence: TGTGCCAGCAGCTTAAGGACTGAAGCTTTCTTT. This translates into CASSLRTEAFF.

Only a few counts were recorded for this clone. This chain links TRBV11-2 with TRBJ1-1; D uncertain. Deletions cut 2 bases from V and 0 bases from J, with 7 bases between. This CDR3 contains 14 residues. Germline CDR1 SGHAT, CDR2 FQNNGV. CDR3 protein: CASSLSIMNTEAFF. CDR3 in DNA: TGTGCCAGCAGCTTATCGATCATGAACACTGAAGCTTTCTTT. Complete variable domain (other parts from reference TRBV11-2 and TRBJ1-1): EAGVAQSPRYKIIEKRQSVAFWCNPISGHATLYWYQQILGQGPKLLIQFQNNGVVDDSQLPKDRFSAERLKGVDSTLKIQPAKLEDSAVYLCASSLSIMNTEAFFGQGTRLTVV.

This chain uses TRBV30 with TRBJ1-6; D is perhaps TRBD1 (5 bases). The CDR3 is made up of 14 amino acids. Per germline, CDR1 GTSNPN and CDR2 SVGIG (reference sequence). The V end lost 5 bases, the J end lost 6 bases, and 14 bases lay between the germline ends. The CDR3: CAWFQGPGNSPLHF. The DNA of the CDR3 is TGTGCCTGGTTCCAGGGTCCGGGTAATTCACCCCTCCACTTT.

V usage is TRBV29-1 and J usage is TRBJ1-1; TRBD1 might be the D (5 bases). This CDR3 spans 11 amino acids. V was clipped by 4 bases and J by 4 bases, with 7 bases between them. Germline V gene lookup returns CDR1 SQVTM and CDR2 ANQGSEA. This CDR3 is CSVVRGTEAFF. In nucleotides, the CDR3 is TGCAGCGTTGTTAGGGGCACTGAAGCTTTCTTT.

This clone was recorded a few times. The J gene is TRBJ2-7, the V gene TRBV6-5; D is unclear. The V and J ends lost 0 bases and 3 bases respectively, with 6 bases between them. Germline loops: CDR1 MNHEY, CDR2 SVGAGI. CDR3 size: 13 residues. The CDR3 region is CASSYSPDYEQYF. The DNA of the CDR3 is TGTGCCAGCAGTTACTCACCTGACTACGAGCAGTACTTC.

J is TRBJ1-5 and V is TRBV18; TRBD1 matches at 7 bases. Per germline, CDR1 KGHSH and CDR2 LQKENI. The V segment lost 1 base and the J segment 4 bases; nucleotides outside the gene matches: 7. This CDR3 has 16 amino acids. CDR3 in amino acids: CASSPQPDRTNQPQHF. As DNA, the CDR3 is TGTGCCAGCTCACCACAGCCGGACAGGACAAATCAGCCCCAGCATTTT.

The sample holds a few counts of this clone. J is TRBJ2-7 and V is TRBV18; D might be TRBD2 (6 bases). V lost 4 bases, J lost 5 bases, and 12 bases lay in between. The length of the CDR3 is 13 residues. Germline CDR1 reads KGHSH; CDR2 reads LQKENI. The CDR3 reads CASSRGGGDEQYF. CDR3 coding DNA: TGTGCCAGCTCACGCGGAGGAGGGGACGAGCAGTACTTC.

This clone has only a few counts. J is TRBJ2-2 and V is TRBV4-3; D is possibly TRBD1 (6 bases). This CDR3 spans 15 amino acids. Germline CDR1 LGHNA, CDR2 YSLEER. V gave up 1 base and J gave up 7 bases, with 13 bases separating them. CDR3 nucleotide sequence: TGCGCCAGCAGCCAAGGAGACAGGTTGGACGGGGAGCTGTTTTTT. Translation gives CASSQGDRLDGELFF.

This clone has only one observation. This sequence joins TRBV27 and TRBJ2-2; D uncertain. The germline CDR1 and CDR2 sequences are MNHEY and SMNVEV (reference sequence). Trimming cost V 4 bases and J 0 bases, with 3 bases left between them. The CDR3 spans 13 residues. The CDR3 nucleotides are TGTGCCAGCAGTTCTACGAACACCGGGGAGCTGTTTTTT. It is translated as CASSSTNTGELFF.

V and J are TRBV10-3 and TRBJ1-5; the D gene is possibly TRBD1 (5 bases). Germline CDR1 reads ENHRY; CDR2 reads SYGVKD. V shed 3 bases and J shed 1 base, with 7 bases lying between them. The CDR3 length is 14 residues. In DNA form, the CDR3 reads TGTGCCATCAGTGAATGGGACAGCAATCAGCCCCAGCATTTT. Translating gives CAISEWDSNQPQHF.

This chain joins TRBV19 and TRBJ2-3; D is possibly TRBD1 or TRBD2 (5 bases each). CDR1 is LNHDA and CDR2 is SQIVND in the germline V gene (reference sequence). Trimming pared 3 bases from V and 1 base from J, leaving 8 bases between. CDR3 length equals 14 residues. The CDR3 is CASSIRDRTDTQYF. The CDR3 nucleotides read TGTGCCAGTAGTATCCGGGACCGCACAGATACGCAGTATTTT.